A selection of T cell receptor beta chains follows, all from one sample in a study of shared clonotypes between healthy human individuals. Using immunoSEQ multiplex PCR, the repertoire was profiled, and TCRdb retains in-frame clones only, with some absent. The sample has about 2.1 million clones, 90% to 95% seen once. The sample taken for sequencing was naive CD8+ T cells from PBMCs. All receptors come from a young man in good health. Some clones in this sample may be carry-over from other donors' samples. Each CDR3 is given with its conserved first and last residue. D genes are given only for firm matches. Size tells how often a clone was seen (once, few, many) or the class of an expanded clone, and some rows leave it out.

v_call: TRBV5-4; j_call: TRBJ2-1; d_call: TRBD2; clone_size: once; cdr3_nt: TGTGCCAGCAGCTTGGTGCGGGAGATGCGGAATGAGCAGTTCTTC; cdr3_aa: CASSLVREMRNEQFF
v_call: TRBV28; j_call: TRBJ2-4; d_call: .; clone_size: .; cdr3_nt: TGTGCCAGCAGTGACCCCGAGCCTCGGGACGTAAAATATATTCAGTACTTC; cdr3_aa: CASSDPEPRDVKYIQYF
v_call: TRBV2; j_call: TRBJ2-7; d_call: .; clone_size: .; cdr3_nt: TGTGCCAGCACTTCTGAGATAAAGACAGGTTCTTCCTACGAGCAGTACTTC; cdr3_aa: CASTSEIKTGSSYEQYF
v_call: TRBV2; j_call: TRBJ1-2; d_call: TRBD1; clone_size: .; cdr3_nt: TGTGCCACCCTTGTACAGGACAGGAACTATGGCTACACCTTC; cdr3_aa: CATLVQDRNYGYTF
v_call: TRBV28; j_call: TRBJ1-1; d_call: TRBD1; clone_size: .; cdr3_nt: TGTGCCAGCAACGACAGGGCTCCGAACACTGAAGCTTTCTTT; cdr3_aa: CASNDRAPNTEAFF
v_call: TRBV19; j_call: TRBJ1-5; d_call: .; clone_size: few; cdr3_nt: TGTGCCATTGGACAGAAGTATAGCAATCAGCCCCAGCATTTT; cdr3_aa: CAIGQKYSNQPQHF
v_call: TRBV27; j_call: TRBJ2-5; d_call: TRBD2; clone_size: .; cdr3_nt: TGTGCCAGCAGTCCGGCCGGGACTAGTGTTGAGACCCAGTACTTC; cdr3_aa: CASSPAGTSVETQYF
v_call: TRBV2; j_call: TRBJ2-5; d_call: .; clone_size: .; cdr3_nt: TGTGCCAGCATTCGGAAAGCGGTCTTTTTTGGCAAAGAGACCCAGTACTTC; cdr3_aa: CASIRKAVFFGKETQYF
v_call: TRBV20-1; j_call: TRBJ1-1; d_call: .; clone_size: .; cdr3_nt: TGCAGTGCTAGAGCAGCAGAAGCTTTCTTT; cdr3_aa: CSARAAEAFF
v_call: TRBV9; j_call: TRBJ2-7; d_call: TRBD2; clone_size: .; cdr3_nt: TGTGCCAGCAGCGTAAAAAGTAGTACTAGCGAGCGCGAGCAGTACTTC; cdr3_aa: CASSVKSSTSEREQYF
v_call: TRBV13; j_call: TRBJ2-3; d_call: .; clone_size: .; cdr3_nt: TGTGCCAGCAGCTCCAGGGAGGGCACAGATACGCAGTATTTT; cdr3_aa: CASSSREGTDTQYF
v_call: TRBV6-5; j_call: TRBJ2-1; d_call: .; clone_size: once; cdr3_nt: TGTGCCAGCAGTTACTGGGACTCCAATGAGCAGTTCTTC; cdr3_aa: CASSYWDSNEQFF
v_call: TRBV5-1; j_call: TRBJ2-3; d_call: .; clone_size: .; cdr3_nt: TGCGCCAGCAGCCCCCATCCAGATACGCAGTATTTT; cdr3_aa: CASSPHPDTQYF
v_call: TRBV2; j_call: TRBJ2-7; d_call: TRBD1; clone_size: few; cdr3_nt: TGTGCCAGCAGTGAATGGGGTCCAGGACAGGGGCCATACGAGCAGTACTTC; cdr3_aa: CASSEWGPGQGPYEQYF
v_call: TRBV13; j_call: TRBJ2-7; d_call: .; clone_size: .; cdr3_nt: TGTGCCAGCAGCCCCGGGAGTGGGACGGGCTCCTACGAGCAGTACTTC; cdr3_aa: CASSPGSGTGSYEQYF